The T cell receptor (beta chain) described here comes from a study of blood T cell repertoires in COVID-19. Study at large: The origin of the acute and convalescent COVID-19 samples was the United States, Italy and Spain.

TCRdb's copy holds only in-frame clones and misses some; the assay was immunoSEQ multiplex PCR. The table includes hundreds of thousands of clones, approximately 90% detected once. V lost 4 bases and J lost 5, with 12 bases in between. Germline CDR1 and CDR2: LNHDA and SQIVND (reference sequence). The CDR3 sequence is 14 residues long. The J gene is TRBJ1-5, the V gene TRBV19, with D maybe TRBD1 (5 bases). The sample taken for sequencing was peripheral blood. This clonotype was sampled from a man between 18 and 35 years old with COVID-19, enrolled during active disease. CDR3 sequence (DNA): TGTGCCAGTAGTAAGGGCGGGGGGGATCAGCCCCAGCATTTT. Protein: CASSKGGGDQPQHF.